This TCR beta chain was captured in a study of OX40 agonist ivuxolimab in advanced cancers. Study-wide context: Ivuxolimab was an agonistic, fully human IgG2 monoclonal antibody directed against OX40 (CD134), a costimulatory receptor. Three dose-escalation patients achieved partial responses, one with hepatocellular carcinoma and two with cutaneous melanoma. The monotherapy dose-escalation portion (N of about 49 patients) of the phase I ivuxolimab trial is reported in the paper. Of the approximately 50 dose-escalation patients, hepatocellular carcinoma was present in about 20, melanoma in approximately 15, renal cell carcinoma in 9 and head and neck cancer in 9. Peripheral TCRbeta sequencing was intended to test whether TCR sequence diversity was altered and clonal T-cell expansion was caused by ivuxolimab. Prior anti-PD-1, anti-PD-L1 or anti-CTLA-4 therapy was permitted, and about 40% of dose-escalation patients had received checkpoint inhibitors. Intravenous ivuxolimab was administered to patients every 2 weeks at six dose levels: 0.01, 0.1, 0.3, 1.5, 3 and 10 mg/kg. In the dose-escalation cohort, 82.7% of patients were male, and the mean age was roughly 60 years, with a range of roughly 23 to 85. On the study overall, not on this receptor specifically: Low levels of normalized T-cell clonal expansion were also shown by some nonresponding patients. The antigen specificity of the peripheral T cells that underwent clonal expansion was not determined. After ivuxolimab, CD8+ T cells had more expanded clones than CD4+ T cells on average. Partial responders in the 0.1-3.0 mg/kg groups had among the lowest normalized peripheral clonal expansion, especially among CD8+ T cells. Clonal expansion of both CD4+ and CD8+ blood T cells was observed from baseline to week 6 at doses 0.1 to 3.0 mg/kg.

Genomic DNA was extracted from sorted cells for sequencing of the TCRbeta CDR3 region. TCRbeta CDR3 regions were sequenced using the immunoSEQ Assay. TCRdb retrieved this table from immuneACCESS and kept in-frame rearrangements only. Not all clones are present; in checked studies, unresolved V genes account for under half, and no reason is known for the remainder. Recorded for this sample are 50,000 to 70,000 clones; around 86% of them occurred a single time. The top ten clones comprise roughly 13% of the sample. Of note for this clone: No antigen is known for it. One base away there is no much larger clone; base qualities are not given.

The trial excluded patients who had a history of autoimmune disease or were on systemic immunosuppression. Peripheral blood for TCR sequencing was collected from all dose cohorts at baseline, on cycle 4 day 1, and on cycle 7 day 1. Samples were obtained from an open-label, multicenter, first-in-human phase I dose-escalation trial of ivuxolimab. Adults with locally advanced or metastatic melanoma, renal cell, hepatocellular, or head and neck squamous cell carcinoma were enrolled in the trial. CD4+ and CD8+ T cells were sorted separately from peripheral blood before TCR sequencing. The CDR3 holds 15 amino acids from the cysteine to the phenylalanine. Only the CDR3 DNA stays, 45 bases, in frame from base 1. The germline V gene specifies SGHVS as CDR1 and FQNEAQ as CDR2. V is reduced by 5 bases and J by 0 bases, leaving a spacing of 13 bases between them.

The input for sequencing was CD4+ or CD8+ T cells sorted from blood, taken in a trial of the OX40 agonist ivuxolimab. The rearranged chain carries TRBV7-8 and TRBJ1-1; matching of 5 bases hints at TRBD1 as the D gene. This sequence originates from an adult with an advanced solid tumor such as melanoma, head and neck, liver or kidney cancer. The DNA sequence reads TGTGCCAGCAGCCCCGGCGGGGGTATGAACACTGAAGCTTTCTTT. This translates into CASSPGGGMNTEAFF.